This TCR beta chain was sequenced in a study of cytomegalovirus exposure and HLA in healthy donors. Study in general: In an earlier analysis, 95 million to 140 million unique TCR beta sequences were found from 150 million to 200 million T cells. Study-level points and caveats: TCR beta chains associated with HLA were, in a later analysis, more clonally expanded than equally common others. V- and J-gene trimming of TCR beta was linked (in a later analysis) to a missense DCLRE1C variant.

60 Vbeta and 13 Jbeta primers were used in PCR. The data were produced by immunoSEQ multiplex PCR, yet TCRdb's version contains in-frame clones alone and is incomplete. The repertoire holds roughly 170,000 clones, 75% to 85% seen once, with approximately 6.7% in the top ten. V shed 4 bases and J 1 base; nucleotides not matched to a gene: 1. CDR1 SGHDT and CDR2 YYEEEE come from the germline V gene. The CDR3 loop spans 13 amino acids. On this clone itself: No antigen is known for it.

Source material: PBMCs. This chain joins TRBV5-6 and TRBJ1-1; TRBD1 matches 7 bases. The receptor comes from a man aged 25-45 years in good health and CMV-seropositive. The CDR3 reads CASSHRGNTEAFF. The CDR3 nucleotides are TGTGCCAGCAGCCACAGGGGGAACACTGAAGCTTTCTTT.